The 24 T cell receptor beta chains in this list originate from one sample, sequenced in a study of T cell responses to AZD1222 COVID-19 vaccine. Profiling relied on immunoSEQ multiplex PCR, and the TCRdb table lists in-frame clones only, not all of them. This sample has about 130,000 clones; about 90% occur once, and the top ten carry under 11%. This sample comprised peripheral blood, obtained on day 0 of AZD1222 vaccination. The receptor set was obtained from an adult in good health.

This chain connects TRBV7-8 to TRBJ2-3; a possible D gene is TRBD2 (6 bases). Germline lookup yields CDR1 SGHVS and CDR2 FQNEAQ. V was clipped by 5 bases and J by 9 bases, with 12 bases between them. This CDR3 has 12 residues. The CDR3 coding sequence is TGTGCCAGCAGCCCTCGACTAGGGACGCAGTATTTT. This translates into CASSPRLGTQYF.

The rearrangement links TRBV19 to TRBJ1-4; tentatively, D is TRBD1 (5 bases). The CDR3 contains 17 residues. Germline values: CDR1 LNHDA, CDR2 SQIVND (reference sequence). Trimming removed 0 bases at V and 0 bases at J, with 11 bases between. CDR3: CASSIDWGSATNEKLFF. The CDR3 DNA sequence: TGTGCCAGTAGTATAGATTGGGGGAGCGCAACTAATGAAAAACTGTTTTTT.

The genes are TRBV5-8 and TRBJ2-3, with TRBD1 matching 9 bases. The germline gives CDR1 SGHTS, CDR2 YDEGEE. J gave up 1 base and V 1 base, and 1 base lay outside the gene matches. The CDR3 spans 15 residues. The DNA for the CDR3 is TGTGCCAGCAGCTTGTGGACAGGGGGCACAGATACGCAGTATTTT. This codes for CASSLWTGGTDTQYF. Based on the CDR3 plus reference TRBV5-8 and TRBJ2-3, the full variable domain is EAGVTQSPTHLIKTRGQQATLRCSPISGHTSVYWYQQALGLGLQFLLWYDEGEERNRGNFPPRFSGRQFPNYSSELNVNALELEDSALYLCASSLWTGGTDTQYFGPGTRLTVL.

The chain is built from TRBV29-1 and TRBJ1-2; the match to TRBD1 covers 11 bases. Germline CDR1 is SQVTM and CDR2 is ANQGSEA. The CDR3 runs 15 residues. Losses at the gene ends were 6 bases for V and 4 bases for J; bases not matched to a gene: 10. The CDR3: CSVADRDRGAYGYTF. The CDR3 DNA follows: TGCAGCGTCGCAGACCGGGACAGGGGGGCCTATGGCTACACCTTC. Filled out from reference TRBV29-1 and TRBJ1-2, the complete variable domain reads SAVISQKPSRDICQRGTSLTIQCQVDSQVTMMFWYRQQPGQSLTLIATANQGSEATYESGFVIDKFPISRPNLTFSTLTVSNMSPEDSSIYLCSVADRDRGAYGYTFGSGTRLTVV.

The J gene is TRBJ2-2, the V gene TRBV19, with D possibly TRBD2 on 6 matching bases. V lost 5 bases and J lost 6, with 19 bases in between. The CDR3 extends over 16 amino acids. Germline-derived CDR1 and CDR2 are LNHDA and SQIVND (reference sequence). CDR3 nucleotides: TGTGCCAGTAGTCCCCTAAGCCGCGGGGAAGCCGGGGAGCTGTTTTTT. Translation: CASSPLSRGEAGELFF.

J is TRBJ2-3 and V is TRBV18; D uncertain. The CDR3 is made up of 13 amino acids. CDR1 KGHSH and CDR2 LQKENI come from the germline V gene. The V and J ends lost 3 bases and 2 bases respectively, with 6 bases between them. CDR3 sequence reads: CASSPRFTDTQYF. The CDR3 region has the DNA TGTGCCAGCTCACCCCGGTTCACAGATACGCAGTATTTT.

This clone was counted a few times. The chain has TRBV3-1 (or the pseudogene TRBV3-2) and TRBJ1-1; 9 nucleotides line up with TRBD1. After removal of 4 bases from V and 5 bases from J, the junction contained 8 bases not matched to a gene. Per germline, CDR1 LGHDT and CDR2 YNNKEL (reference sequence). The length of the CDR3 is 15 residues. This CDR3 is CASSRRTGEQTEAFF. For the CDR3, the DNA is TGTGCCAGCAGCCGGAGGACAGGGGAGCAAACTGAAGCTTTCTTT.

This rearrangement joins TRBV19 to TRBJ1-5, with 8 nucleotides matching TRBD1. CDR3 length: 15 residues. Looked up from germline, CDR1 is LNHDA and CDR2 is SQIVND (reference sequence). Trimming took 0 bases from V and 5 from J; bases not matched to a gene: 3. CDR3 residues: CASSIETGGDQPQHF. CDR3 nucleotide sequence: TGTGCCAGTAGTATAGAAACAGGGGGAGATCAGCCCCAGCATTTT.

This clone was detected only once. This sequence joins TRBV5-1 and TRBJ2-5; D perhaps matches TRBD1 (5 bases). The CDR3 runs to 11 residues. CDR1 and CDR2 (germline): SGHRS, YFSETQ. The V end lost 8 bases, the J end lost 1 base, and 6 bases lay between the germline ends. This chain's CDR3 is CASRGQETQYF. CDR3 bases: TGCGCCAGTAGGGGCCAAGAGACCCAGTACTTC.

The J gene is TRBJ1-5, the V gene TRBV6-5; D is unresolved. V lost 7 bases, J lost 0 bases, and 13 bases lay in between. Germline V CDR1 and CDR2: MNHEY, SVGAGI. This CDR3 is 15 amino acids long. The CDR3 DNA follows: TGTGCCAGCACCAAAGGAGGAATTAGCAATCAGCCCCAGCATTTT. Its translation is CASTKGGISNQPQHF.

This chain joins TRBV20-1 and TRBJ2-5; unclear D gene. CDR3 length: 10 residues. V lost 2 bases and J lost 5, with 3 bases in between. Germline CDR1 DFQATT, CDR2 SNEGSKA (reference sequence). In DNA, the CDR3 is TGCAGTGCTAGACCCGAGACCCAGTACTTC. This sequence encodes CSARPETQYF.

V and J are TRBV5-4 and TRBJ2-1, with TRBD2 identical over 13 bases. The V gene's germline CDR1 is SGHNT and CDR2 YYREEE (reference sequence). CDR3 length: 19 amino acids. The trim removed 0 bases at V and 3 bases at J, leaving 9 bases unmatched. CDR3 nucleotides: TGTGCCAGCAGCTTGGGACCCGGACTAGCGGGAGCCATCTACAATGAGCAGTTCTTC. Its translation is CASSLGPGLAGAIYNEQFF. Full variable domain (rest looked up from reference TRBV5-4 and TRBJ2-1): ETGVTQSPTHLIKTRGQQVTLRCSSQSGHNTVSWYQQALGQGPQFIFQYYREEENGRGNFPPRFSGLQFPNYSSELNVNALELDDSALYLCASSLGPGLAGAIYNEQFFGPGTRLTVL.

The chain has TRBV28 and TRBJ2-1, with unresolved D. The length of the CDR3 is 13 residues. The V end was cut by 5 bases, the J end by 6 bases, with 11 bases between. Germline-derived CDR1 and CDR2 are MDHEN and SYDVKM. The CDR3 sequence: CASSPPLGNEQFF. The CDR3 DNA sequence: TGTGCCAGCAGTCCACCTCTGGGCAATGAGCAGTTCTTC.

In its sample, this clone was seen once. The chain is built from TRBV15 and TRBJ2-2; D gene unclear. Germline CDR1 is LNHNV and CDR2 is YYDKDF (reference sequence). The CDR3 runs 17 residues. Trimming took 0 bases from V and 1 from J, leaving 12 bases between them. CDR3 DNA: TGTGCCACCAGCAGAGATCACACCAATCTGAACACCGGGGAGCTGTTTTTT. Translation gives CATSRDHTNLNTGELFF.

A note on this clone: At the DNA level, this CDR3 is encoded by other sequences in the same sample as well. This chain joins TRBV7-9 and TRBJ2-1, with no clear D. The CDR3 has 11 residues. V was cut by 1 base and J by 7 bases, with 2 bases left in between. CDR1 and CDR2 from the germline V gene are SEHNR and FQNEAQ (reference sequence). Here the CDR3 DNA reads TGTGCCAGCAGCTTAGGGAATGAGCAGTTCTTC. Translation: CASSLGNEQFF.

The V gene is TRBV6-5, the J gene TRBJ2-3, with 8 nucleotides matching TRBD2. CDR1 is MNHEY, CDR2 SVGAGI, per germline. This CDR3 spans 15 amino acids. V trimming: 2 bases; J trimming: 6 bases; junction bases outside the gene matches: 7. The CDR3 nucleotides are TGTGCCAGCAGTTACAGTAGCGGGGCCTGGGATACGCAGTATTTT. Its translation: CASSYSSGAWDTQYF.

Concerning this clone: Relative to the germline gene, one junction end is altered; a read error may explain this. The chain is built from TRBV9 and TRBJ1-1; D is undetermined. The CDR3 sequence is 13 residues long. The germline V gene has CDR1 SGDLS and CDR2 YYNGEE. In nucleotides, the CDR3 is TGTGCCAGCAGCCCCTGGGGTTTGGTTCGGCCGGTCTTT. It translates to CASSPWGLVRPVF.

This clone has only a few counts. The chain has TRBV5-1 and TRBJ2-3, with unresolved D. Germline V gives CDR1 SGHRS, CDR2 YFSETQ. The V gene lost 4 bases and the J gene lost 2 bases, with 11 bases spanning the gap. The CDR3 consists of 14 residues. CDR3: CASSPDINTDTQYF. CDR3 in DNA: TGCGCCAGCAGCCCCGACATAAACACAGATACGCAGTATTTT.

V usage is TRBV5-6 and J usage is TRBJ2-3; 8 bases agree with TRBD1. Germline V gene lookup returns CDR1 SGHDT and CDR2 YYEEEE. The trim removed 3 bases at V and 0 bases at J, leaving 6 bases unmatched. This CDR3 has 16 amino acids. The CDR3: CASSYDRGLSTDTQYF. CDR3 bases: TGTGCCAGCAGCTACGACAGGGGCCTAAGCACAGATACGCAGTATTTT.

The genes are TRBV6-1 and TRBJ1-1; the D is unclear. Germline V gene sequence: CDR1 MNHNS, CDR2 SASEGT. The CDR3 runs 12 residues. The V end lost 2 bases, the J end lost 10 bases, and 11 bases lay between the germline ends. DNA of the CDR3: TGTGCCAGCAGTGAATTATTAGGGAGAGCTTTCTTT. Protein sequence: CASSELLGRAFF.

The chain couples TRBV13 to TRBJ2-7; 10 positions agree with TRBD1. The CDR3 length is 18 residues. CDR1 and CDR2 (germline): PRHDT, FYEKMQ (reference sequence). The junction had 14 bases not matched to a gene; V was cut back by 5 bases and J by 1 base. CDR3 sequence reads: CASSRRGAGTGASYEQYF. The CDR3, as DNA: TGTGCCAGCAGCCGTAGAGGGGCCGGGACAGGGGCTTCCTACGAGCAGTACTTC.

This chain uses TRBV19 with TRBJ2-6; D uncertain. V lost 5 bases and J 0 bases, leaving 14 bases between the germline ends. In germline, CDR1 is LNHDA, CDR2 SQIVND (reference sequence). There are 17 residues in the CDR3. In DNA form, the CDR3 reads TGTGCCAGTAGTGGCCAGGCCCACTTCTCTGGGGCCAACGTCCTGACTTTC. Translation gives CASSGQAHFSGANVLTF.

This clone was found a few times. Other DNA sequences in this specimen translate into the identical CDR3. The chain links TRBV3-1 (or the pseudogene TRBV3-2) to TRBJ1-1, with a weak D call TRBD1 (5 bases). The CDR3 has 13 residues. The V gene lost 4 bases and the J gene lost 1 base, with 7 bases spanning the gap. Germline lookup yields CDR1 LGHDT and CDR2 YNNKEL (reference sequence). In DNA, the CDR3 is TGTGCCAGCAGCCGCACAGGGAACACTGAAGCTTTCTTT. This gives the protein CASSRTGNTEAFF.

The chain joins TRBV3-1 (or the pseudogene TRBV3-2) to TRBJ1-4; possible D gene TRBD1, 5 bases. In germline, CDR1 is LGHDT, CDR2 YNNKEL (reference sequence). The CDR3 sequence is 14 residues long. The ends were cut back, 4 bases at V and 6 bases at J, with 12 bases in the middle. CDR3 sequence reads: CASSRLGGDEKLFF. The CDR3 coding sequence is TGTGCCAGCAGCCGTCTTGGGGGTGATGAAAAACTGTTTTTT.